A single sample is the source of the 28 T cell receptor beta chains below, sequenced in a study of T cells in localized non-small cell lung cancer. Clones were sequenced by immunoSEQ multiplex PCR, and TCRdb holds only the in-frame ones, with some missing. The repertoire has around 41,000 clones, more than 85% of them found once; the top ten carry 7% to 9%. The sample was peripheral blood, taken before any cancer treatment. Source of these receptors: a woman aged 18 to 55 with stage III lung adenocarcinoma.

This rearrangement joins TRBV19 to TRBJ1-2; D gene uncertain. Trimming took 6 bases from V and 4 from J, leaving 9 bases between them. The germline V gene has CDR1 LNHDA and CDR2 SQIVND (reference sequence). CDR3 length: 12 amino acids. In nucleotides, the CDR3 is TGTGCCAGTAGACAAGACCTCTATGGCTACACCTTC. Its translation: CASRQDLYGYTF.

This chain joins TRBV6-5 and TRBJ1-2; 7 bases agree with TRBD1. V trimming: 7 bases; J trimming: 4 bases; junction bases outside the gene matches: 6. The germline V gene encodes CDR1 MNHEY and CDR2 SVGAGI. This CDR3 region has 13 residues. The CDR3 loop reads CASNVQGFYGYTF. The DNA for the CDR3 is TGTGCCAGCAATGTACAGGGGTTCTATGGCTACACCTTC.

This clone was observed once. This sequence joins TRBV29-1 and TRBJ2-7; 7 bases map to TRBD1. The junction had 15 bases not matched to a gene; V was cut back by 4 bases and J by 3 bases. Germline CDR1 and CDR2: SQVTM and ANQGSEA. This CDR3 region has 16 residues. In DNA, the CDR3 is TGCAGCGTTGGAATCCTCCCGGGACAGAACAGCTACGAGCAGTACTTC. Residues: CSVGILPGQNSYEQYF.

In DNA, the CDR3 is TGTGCCAGTAGTATCCGGACGACCCTCTTCCTTAACTATGGCTACACCTTC. Protein sequence: CASSIRTTLFLNYGYTF. This chain joins TRBV19 and TRBJ1-2; D ambiguous. The CDR3 extends over 17 amino acids. Germline V gives CDR1 LNHDA, CDR2 SQIVND (reference sequence). V was shortened by 3 bases and J by 1 base, with 18 bases between the two germline ends.

The rearrangement links TRBV7-9 to TRBJ1-2; tentatively, D is TRBD1 (5 bases). There are 15 residues in the CDR3. The germline V and J ends were trimmed by 1 base and 4 bases, with 13 bases remaining between them. From germline, CDR1 is SEHNR and CDR2 FQNEAQ (reference sequence). CDR3 amino acids: CASSLGQQGLYGYTF. The DNA of the CDR3 is TGTGCCAGCAGCTTAGGGCAGCAGGGCCTCTATGGCTACACCTTC.

The J gene is TRBJ2-1, the V gene TRBV18, with 9 bases identical to TRBD2. J lost 6 bases, V lost 3 bases, and 9 bases had no gene match. Looked up from germline, CDR1 is KGHSH and CDR2 is LQKENI. CDR3 length equals 16 residues. CDR3 nucleotides: TGTGCCAGCTCACCCGTCCAGCGGGGGGTCGGCAATGAGCAGTTCTTC. It yields the protein CASSPVQRGVGNEQFF.

J is TRBJ2-1 and V is TRBV19; D remains unclear. Germline V gene lookup returns CDR1 LNHDA and CDR2 SQIVND (reference sequence). Trimming removed 5 bases from V and 2 bases from J, with 10 bases in between. CDR3 length: 14 residues. CDR3 coding DNA: TGTGCCAGTAGTGAGGTAGCCCCCTACAATGAGCAGTTCTTC. Its translation: CASSEVAPYNEQFF.

This clone is a singleton in its sample. V and J are TRBV7-3 and TRBJ2-2; a possible D gene is TRBD2 (5 bases). The CDR3 consists of 14 residues. Trimming stripped 6 bases from V and 7 bases from J, with 15 bases between. Germline CDR1 SGHTA, CDR2 FQGTGA. CDR3 DNA sequence: TGTGCCAGCAGGGCCTCCGGGGTTAACGGGGAGCTGTTTTTT. It encodes CASRASGVNGELFF.

The rearrangement uses TRBV7-6 and TRBJ2-1, with 7 positions matching TRBD2. The V gene's germline CDR1 is SGHVS and CDR2 FNYEAQ. The V and J ends lost 2 bases and 9 bases, in that order; junction bases with no gene match: 1. The CDR3 contains 12 residues. The CDR3 DNA is TGTGCCAGCAGCTTAACGGGGGGTGAGCAGTTCTTC. This gives the protein CASSLTGGEQFF.

As DNA, the CDR3 is TGTGCCAGCAGCTTTAGGAGAAACAATGAGCAGTTCTTC. Translated, it gives CASSFRRNNEQFF. The chain links TRBV5-6 to TRBJ2-1, with D unclear. This CDR3 is built from 13 residues. Trimming stripped 2 bases from V and 5 bases from J, with 8 bases between. From germline, CDR1 is SGHDT and CDR2 YYEEEE.

This chain joins TRBV27 and TRBJ2-5, with D hard to call. This CDR3 has 13 residues. The V end lost 0 bases, the J end lost 7 bases, and 9 bases lay between the germline ends. CDR1 MNHEY and CDR2 SMNVEV come from the germline V gene (reference sequence). The CDR3 is CASSLSILGTQYF. CDR3 DNA: TGTGCCAGCAGTTTATCGATTTTGGGGACCCAGTACTTC.

This clone was recorded a few times. The chain employs TRBV19 and TRBJ2-3, with 7 bases matching TRBD1. Unmatched junction bases numbered 9, after V lost 9 bases and J lost 0 bases. Germline V gene sequence: CDR1 LNHDA, CDR2 SQIVND (reference sequence). The CDR3 contains 15 residues. The CDR3 here is CASTLGQQSTDTQYF. The CDR3, as DNA: TGTGCCAGCACCCTGGGACAGCAAAGCACAGATACGCAGTATTTT.

V and J are TRBV6-6 and TRBJ2-1, with 9 positions matching TRBD1. CDR1 is MNHNY, CDR2 SVGAGI, per germline (reference sequence). The CDR3 has 15 residues. V shed 6 bases and J 3 bases; nucleotides not matched to a gene: 6. The CDR3 here is CASRLQGANYNEQFF. In DNA form, the CDR3 reads TGTGCCAGCAGACTACAGGGGGCGAACTACAATGAGCAGTTCTTC.

The CDR3 loop reads CASKEGAGGGNEQFF. The CDR3 DNA is TGCGCCAGCAAGGAAGGGGCAGGGGGAGGCAATGAGCAGTTCTTC. The V gene is TRBV5-1, the J gene TRBJ2-1, with a possible D match to TRBD1 (7 bases). The length of the CDR3 is 15 residues. CDR1 SGHRS and CDR2 YFSETQ come from the germline V gene. With 6 bases removed from V and 6 bases from J, the gap between germline ends came to 19 bases. Looking up the rest from reference TRBV5-1 and TRBJ2-1 gives the full variable domain: KAGVTQTPRYLIKTRGQQVTLSCSPISGHRSVSWYQQTPGQGLQFLFEYFSETQRNKGNFPGRFSGRQFSNSRSEMNVSTLELGDSALYLCASKEGAGGGNEQFFGPGTRLTVL.

The gene calls are TRBV6-5 and TRBJ1-2; D is possibly TRBD1 (6 bases). The germline CDR1 and CDR2 sequences are MNHEY and SVGAGI. The CDR3 contains 13 residues. Trimming cost V 8 bases and J 7 bases, with 17 bases left between them. CDR3 residues: CASGLLQGGGYTF. The CDR3 DNA is TGTGCCAGCGGACTATTACAGGGTGGTGGCTACACCTTC.

This rearrangement joins TRBV5-1 to TRBJ2-3; D ambiguous. Between the trimmed V and J ends, which lost 4 bases and 0 bases, there was a span of 12 bases. The CDR3 is 15 amino acids. Germline loops: CDR1 SGHRS, CDR2 YFSETQ. The CDR3 nucleotides read TGCGCCAGCAGCATAGACTCTCCCAGCACAGATACGCAGTATTTT. It specifies CASSIDSPSTDTQYF.

The chain recombines TRBV5-1 with TRBJ1-2; D possibly corresponds to TRBD1 (5 bases). CDR1 is SGHRS and CDR2 is YFSETQ in the germline V gene. This CDR3 has 15 amino acids. Trimming shortened V by 0 bases and J by 3 bases, and 12 bases separated the two germline ends. The CDR3 spells CASSLGGAQDYGYTF. For the CDR3, the DNA is TGCGCCAGCAGCTTGGGAGGGGCGCAGGACTATGGCTACACCTTC.

The chain employs TRBV5-4 and TRBJ1-1; D possibly corresponds to TRBD1 (5 bases). V shed 2 bases and J shed 5 bases, with 16 bases lying between them. The CDR3 is 15 residues long. Per germline, CDR1 SGHNT and CDR2 YYREEE (reference sequence). The CDR3 DNA reads as TGTGCCAGCAGCTTCGACGGCGGGCAGGGAACTGAAGCTTTCTTT. Protein product: CASSFDGGQGTEAFF.

This clone was seen a few times. CDR3 in amino acids: CATLLERGSSYNEQFF. CDR3 in DNA: TGTGCCACCCTCCTTGAGCGGGGGTCCTCCTACAATGAGCAGTTCTTC. The V gene is TRBV7-2, the J gene TRBJ2-1; the match to TRBD2 covers 8 bases. Germline CDR1 and CDR2: SGHTA and FQGNSA. V trimming: 10 bases; J trimming: 0 bases; junction bases outside the gene matches: 11. The CDR3 runs 16 residues.

This clone was picked up a small number of times. The V call is TRBV6-1, the J call TRBJ2-1; 9 bases agree with TRBD1. V lost 4 bases to trimming and J lost 7 bases; unmatched junction nucleotides: 14. Germline CDR1 and CDR2: MNHNS and SASEGT. The CDR3 contains 17 residues. As DNA, the CDR3 is TGTGCCAGCAGTGCCCTACCGGGACAGGGAAAAACGAATGAGCAGTTCTTC. Amino acids: CASSALPGQGKTNEQFF.

The rearrangement joins TRBV29-1 to TRBJ2-7; D perhaps matches TRBD2 (5 bases). V dropped 2 bases and J dropped 7 bases, with 18 bases sitting between them. The CDR3 is 14 residues long. In germline, CDR1 is SQVTM, CDR2 ANQGSEA. The DNA for the CDR3 is TGCAGCGTTGAACTCGGGGTGGGTGCCCGGGAGCAGTACTTC. Amino acid sequence: CSVELGVGAREQYF.

V usage is TRBV5-8 and J usage is TRBJ1-6; D is unclear. Looked up from germline, CDR1 is SGHTS and CDR2 is YDEGEE. This CDR3 is 14 amino acids long. The germline V and J ends were trimmed by 0 bases and 9 bases, with 10 bases remaining between them. DNA of the CDR3: TGTGCCAGCAGCTTGGCCACAGATGGTTCACCCCTCCACTTT. Its protein is CASSLATDGSPLHF.

The CDR3 coding sequence is TGTGCCAGCAGTGCGTTGCCGGGACAGGGGGGCGGCTACACCTTC. Its protein is CASSALPGQGGGYTF. The chain employs TRBV6-1 and TRBJ1-2; 11 bases align to TRBD1. The CDR3 sequence is 15 residues long. The V and J ends lost 4 bases and 8 bases, in that order; junction bases with no gene match: 9. Germline CDR1 MNHNS, CDR2 SASEGT.

The J gene is TRBJ2-5, the V gene TRBV2; 13 positions agree with TRBD2. The CDR3 totals 17 residues. Trimming at V came to 4 bases and at J to 0 bases, leaving 5 bases not matched to a gene. The germline V gene has CDR1 SNHLY and CDR2 FYNNEI. The CDR3 loop is CASSGLAGGLYQETQYF. The CDR3, as DNA: TGTGCCAGCAGTGGACTAGCGGGGGGCCTGTACCAAGAGACCCAGTACTTC.

J is TRBJ1-5 and V is TRBV30; perhaps TRBD1 as D (6 bases). The CDR3 loop spans 16 amino acids. V was pared by 3 bases and J by 3 bases, with 18 bases between. CDR1 GTSNPN and CDR2 SVGIG come from the germline V gene (reference sequence). The CDR3 nucleotides read TGTGCCTGGAGAGACACACAGGGACCCTCCAATCAGCCCCAGCATTTT. Residues: CAWRDTQGPSNQPQHF. The full variable domain, in which reference TRBV30 and TRBJ1-5 provide the parts outside the CDR3, is SQTIHQWPATLVQPVGSPLSLECTVEGTSNPNLYWYRQAAGRGLQLLFYSVGIGQISSEVPQNLSASRPQDRQFILSSKKLLLSDSGFYLCAWRDTQGPSNQPQHFGDGTRLSIL.

The rearrangement links TRBV18 to TRBJ2-6; TRBD1 aligns across 7 bases. V trimming: 6 bases; J trimming: 2 bases; junction bases outside the gene matches: 4. This CDR3 has 15 residues. CDR1 is KGHSH and CDR2 is LQKENI in the germline V gene. The CDR3 bases are TGTGCCAGCTCTCTCGACAGGGCTGGGGCCAACGTCCTGACTTTC. As protein: CASSLDRAGANVLTF.

The V gene is TRBV10-3, the J gene TRBJ1-1, with a tentative D call TRBD1 (5 bases). This CDR3 has 12 amino acids. Germline CDR1 and CDR2: ENHRY and SYGVKD. V was clipped by 10 bases and J by 5 bases, with 14 bases between them. CDR3 sequence reads: CATAGPGTEAFF. The CDR3 DNA reads as TGTGCCACCGCGGGCCCAGGGACTGAAGCTTTCTTT.

J is TRBJ2-3 and V is TRBV28, with TRBD1 as a possible D gene (6 bases). Trimming left V 6 bases short and J 3 bases short, with 16 bases between. The CDR3 totals 15 residues. CDR1 is MDHEN and CDR2 is SYDVKM in the germline V gene. The CDR3 bases are TGTGCCAGCAGCCAACGGGGTAGGGGGACAGATACGCAGTATTTT. Its protein product is CASSQRGRGTDTQYF.